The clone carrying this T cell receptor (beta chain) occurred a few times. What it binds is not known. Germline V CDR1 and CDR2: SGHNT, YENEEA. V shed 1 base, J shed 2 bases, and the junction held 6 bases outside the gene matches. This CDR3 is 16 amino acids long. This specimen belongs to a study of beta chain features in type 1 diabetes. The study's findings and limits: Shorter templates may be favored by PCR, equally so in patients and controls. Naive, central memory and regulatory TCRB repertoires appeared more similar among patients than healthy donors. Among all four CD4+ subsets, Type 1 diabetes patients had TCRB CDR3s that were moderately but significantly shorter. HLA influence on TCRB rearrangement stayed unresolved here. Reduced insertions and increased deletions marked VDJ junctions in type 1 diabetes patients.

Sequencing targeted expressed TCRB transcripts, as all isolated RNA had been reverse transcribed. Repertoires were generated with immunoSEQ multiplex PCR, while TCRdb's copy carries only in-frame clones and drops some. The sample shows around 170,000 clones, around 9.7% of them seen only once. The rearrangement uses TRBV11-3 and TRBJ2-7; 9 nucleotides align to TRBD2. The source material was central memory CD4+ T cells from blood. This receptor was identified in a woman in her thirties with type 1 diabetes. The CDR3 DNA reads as TGTGCCAGCAGCTTAGGGCTCTCTAGCGGGACCTACGAGCAGTACTTC. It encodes CASSLGLSSGTYEQYF.